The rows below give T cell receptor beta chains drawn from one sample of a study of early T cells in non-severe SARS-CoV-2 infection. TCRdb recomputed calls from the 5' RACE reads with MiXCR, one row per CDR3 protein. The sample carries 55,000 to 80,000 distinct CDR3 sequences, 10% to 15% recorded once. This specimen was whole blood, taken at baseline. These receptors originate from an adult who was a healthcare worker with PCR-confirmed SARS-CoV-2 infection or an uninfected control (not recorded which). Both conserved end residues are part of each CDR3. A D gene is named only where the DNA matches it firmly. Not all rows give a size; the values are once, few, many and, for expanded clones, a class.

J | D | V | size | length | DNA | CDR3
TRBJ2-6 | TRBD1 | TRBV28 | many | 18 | TGTGCCAGCAGTCCTCCGGGACAGTGGCCGCCTGGGGCCAACGTCCTGACTTTC | CASSPPGQWPPGANVLTF
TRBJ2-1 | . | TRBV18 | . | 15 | TGTGCCAGCTCATCAGCCGGGGGTCCCGACAATGAGCAGTTCTTC | CASSSAGGPDNEQFF
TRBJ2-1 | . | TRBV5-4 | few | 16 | TGTGCCAGCAGCTTTGGTAGGGACGTCTCCTACAATGAGCAGTTCTTC | CASSFGRDVSYNEQFF
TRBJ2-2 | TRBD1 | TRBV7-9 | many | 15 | TGTGCCAGCAGCTCCCGGACAGGGGGTGGCGGGGAGCTGTTTTTT | CASSSRTGGGGELFF
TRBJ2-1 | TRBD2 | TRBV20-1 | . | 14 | TGCAGTGCTAGAGATACCCGGGAGGTGAATGAGCAGTTCTTC | CSARDTREVNEQFF
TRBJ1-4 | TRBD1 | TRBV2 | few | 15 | TGTGCCAGCAGCGGGACAGGGAGGACTAATGAAAAACTGTTTTTT | CASSGTGRTNEKLFF
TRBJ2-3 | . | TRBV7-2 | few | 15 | TGTGCCAGCAGCTCCACGGGCCATAGCACAGATACGCAGTATTTT | CASSSTGHSTDTQYF
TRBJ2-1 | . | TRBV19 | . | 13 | TGTGCCAGTAGTTTCTCGACTGGAAATGAGCAGTTCTTC | CASSFSTGNEQFF
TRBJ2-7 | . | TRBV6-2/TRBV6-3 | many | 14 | TGTGCCAGCAGCGGTGGGGACGGAGCCTACGAGCAGTACTTC | CASSGGDGAYEQYF
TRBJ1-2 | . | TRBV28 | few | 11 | TGTGCCACCGAGGGCCTCTATGGCTACACCTTC | CATEGLYGYTF
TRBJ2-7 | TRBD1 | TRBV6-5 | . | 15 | TGTGCCAGCAGTTTAGCCGGGACAGCCCACTACGAGCAGTACTTC | CASSLAGTAHYEQYF
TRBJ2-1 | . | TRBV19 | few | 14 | TGTGCCAGTAGTATGTTTCCAGGTACCTATGAGCAGTTCTTC | CASSMFPGTYEQFF
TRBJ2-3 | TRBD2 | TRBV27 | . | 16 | TGTGCCAGCAGTTCTGAACTAGCGGGAGATATGGATACGCAGTATTTT | CASSSELAGDMDTQYF
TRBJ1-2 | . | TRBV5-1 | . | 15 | TGCGCCAGCAGCTTGGAGGCGAACTCCCCGGGCGGCTACACCTTC | CASSLEANSPGGYTF
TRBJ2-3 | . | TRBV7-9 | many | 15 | TGTGCCAGCAGCTGGGGGGACAAGAGCACAGATACGCAGTATTTT | CASSWGDKSTDTQYF
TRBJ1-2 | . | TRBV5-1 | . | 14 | TGCGCCAGCACCCCAGGGGCGGCGGACTATGGCTACACCTTC | CASTPGAADYGYTF
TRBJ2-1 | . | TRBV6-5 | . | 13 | TGTGCCAGCAGCGGCGGGGCTAGCAATGAGCAGTTCTTC | CASSGGASNEQFF
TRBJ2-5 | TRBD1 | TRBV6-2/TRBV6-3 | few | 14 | TGTGCCAGCAGTTACTCGGACAGGGCGGAGACCCAGTACTTC | CASSYSDRAETQYF
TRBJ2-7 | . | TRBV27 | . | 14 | TGTGCCAGCAGTTTTGCAGGGGTTATCTACGAGCAGTACTTC | CASSFAGVIYEQYF
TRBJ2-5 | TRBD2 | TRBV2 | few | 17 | TGTGCCAGCAGTGAAAGTGGCGCTAGCGGGACAACTGAGACCCAGTACTTC | CASSESGASGTTETQYF
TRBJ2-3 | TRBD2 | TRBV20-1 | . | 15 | TGCAGTGCTAGAGGGGCGCATAGCGGGACAGATACGCAGTATTTT | CSARGAHSGTDTQYF
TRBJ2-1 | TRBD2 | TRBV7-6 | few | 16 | TGTGCCAGCAGCTTAGCGCTAGCGGGAGCCGGCAATGAGCAGTTCTTC | CASSLALAGAGNEQFF
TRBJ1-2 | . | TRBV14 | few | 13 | TGTGCCAGCAGCCAAGATCCTAACTATGGCTACACCTTC | CASSQDPNYGYTF
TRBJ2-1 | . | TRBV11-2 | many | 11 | TGTGCCAGCAGCCGGAACAATGAGCAGTTCTTC | CASSRNNEQFF
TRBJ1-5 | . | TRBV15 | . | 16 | TGTGCCACCAGCAGAGATTATTCTGCAGGCAATCAGCCCCAGCATTTT | CATSRDYSAGNQPQHF
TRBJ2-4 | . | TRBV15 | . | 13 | TGTGCCACCAGCAGAGGACAGGGAGGCATTCAGTACTTC | CATSRGQGGIQYF
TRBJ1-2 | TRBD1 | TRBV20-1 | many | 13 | TGCAGTGCTAGAGACGGACAGGTCTATGGCTACACCTTC | CSARDGQVYGYTF
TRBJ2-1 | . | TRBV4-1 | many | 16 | TGCGCCAGCAGCCAATTGGTGGGAAAAGGCTACAATGAGCAGTTCTTC | CASSQLVGKGYNEQFF
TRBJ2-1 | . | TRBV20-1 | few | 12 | TGCAGTACGACAGGCCATTACAATGAGCAGTTCTTC | CSTTGHYNEQFF
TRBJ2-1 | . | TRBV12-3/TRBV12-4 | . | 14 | TGTGCCAGCAGTCCTAGCGACTTCTACAATGAGCAGTTCTTC | CASSPSDFYNEQFF
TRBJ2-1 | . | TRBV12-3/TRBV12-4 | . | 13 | TGTGCCAGTCGGGACACTTCCTACAATGAGCAGTTCTTC | CASRDTSYNEQFF
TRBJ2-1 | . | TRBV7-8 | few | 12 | TGTGCCAGCAGCTTACGAAACAATGAGCAGTTCTTC | CASSLRNNEQFF
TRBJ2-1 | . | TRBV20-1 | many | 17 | TGCAGTGTCCTAACTCCCAGGTGGACCGACTCCTACAATGAGCAGTTCTTC | CSVLTPRWTDSYNEQFF
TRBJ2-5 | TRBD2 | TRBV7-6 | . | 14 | TGTGCCAGCAGCCTGGGACTAGCCCGGGAGACCCAGTACTTC | CASSLGLARETQYF
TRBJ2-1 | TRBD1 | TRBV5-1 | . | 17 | TGCGCCAGCAGCTTAGGGGACGGACAGGGGAAGGGTGTTGAGCAGTTCTTC | CASSLGDGQGKGVEQFF
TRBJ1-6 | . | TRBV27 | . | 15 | TGTGCCAGCAACTGGGCCGGATCCTATAATTCACCCCTCCACTTT | CASNWAGSYNSPLHF
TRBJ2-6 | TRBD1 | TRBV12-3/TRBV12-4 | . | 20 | TGTGCCAGCAGTTCTACCCCACCACAGGGGATTAGGTCTGGGGCCAACGTCCTGACTTTC | CASSSTPPQGIRSGANVLTF
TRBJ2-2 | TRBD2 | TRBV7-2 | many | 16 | TGTGCCAGCAGCCCTAGAACTAGCGGCAACACCGGGGAGCTGTTTTTT | CASSPRTSGNTGELFF
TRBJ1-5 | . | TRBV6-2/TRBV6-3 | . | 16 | TGTGCCAGCAGTAAGGCAAGGGCTAGCGGCAATCAGCCCCAGCATTTT | CASSKARASGNQPQHF
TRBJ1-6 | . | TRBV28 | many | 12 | TGTGCCAGCAGCTTTATGTCCTTACCCCTCCACTTT | CASSFMSLPLHF
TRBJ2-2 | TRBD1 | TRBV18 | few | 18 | TGTGCCAGCTCACCATTTAAGTTTCTACAGGGGAGCACCGGGGAGCTGTTTTTT | CASSPFKFLQGSTGELFF
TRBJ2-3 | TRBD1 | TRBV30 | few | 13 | TGTGCCTGGGGACAGGGGTGGGGAGATACGCAGTATTTT | CAWGQGWGDTQYF
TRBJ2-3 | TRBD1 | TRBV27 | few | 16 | TGTGCCAGCAGTACGATGGGACAGGGGAGCACAGATACGCAGTATTTT | CASSTMGQGSTDTQYF
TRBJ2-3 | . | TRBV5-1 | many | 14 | TGCGCCAGCAGCGGGGGATCTAGCACAGATACGCAGTATTTT | CASSGGSSTDTQYF
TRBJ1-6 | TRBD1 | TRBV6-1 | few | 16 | TGTGCCAGCAACCCCGGACAGGGGGCAGTAAATTCACCCCTCCACTTT | CASNPGQGAVNSPLHF
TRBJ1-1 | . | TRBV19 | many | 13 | TGTGCCAGTAGTATCGGGGGAAGGAGTGAAGCTTTCTTT | CASSIGGRSEAFF
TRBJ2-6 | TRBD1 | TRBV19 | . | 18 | TGTGCCACCGCCCGGGACAGCCGATGGCTCTCTGGGGCCAACGTCCTGACTTTC | CATARDSRWLSGANVLTF
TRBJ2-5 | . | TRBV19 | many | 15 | TGTGCCAGTAGTACAAGGATGAACTATGAAGAGACCCAGTACTTC | CASSTRMNYEETQYF
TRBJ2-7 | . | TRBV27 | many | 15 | TGTGCCAGCAGTTTAGAAAGCTCCGCGGAGAGGGAGCAGTACTTC | CASSLESSAEREQYF
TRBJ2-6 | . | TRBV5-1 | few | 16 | TGCGCCAGCAGCCCTGGAATTCAGGCTGGGGCCAACGTCCTGACTTTC | CASSPGIQAGANVLTF
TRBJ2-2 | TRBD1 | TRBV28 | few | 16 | TGTGCCAGTAGATTAGACAGGGGGCATGGCACCGGGGAGCTGTTTTTT | CASRLDRGHGTGELFF
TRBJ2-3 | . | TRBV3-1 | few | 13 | TGTGCCAGCAGCCATGGGGACACAGATACGCAGTATTTT | CASSHGDTDTQYF
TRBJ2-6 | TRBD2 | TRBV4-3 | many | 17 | TGCGCCAGCAGCCAAGGGACTAGCAGCTCTGGGGCCAACGTCCTGACTTTC | CASSQGTSSSGANVLTF
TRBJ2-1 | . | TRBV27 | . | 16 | TGTGCCAGCAGTGCCTTTCCCCCCAGCATCGACAATGAGCAGTTCTTC | CASSAFPPSIDNEQFF
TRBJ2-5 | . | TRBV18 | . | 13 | TGTGCCAGCTCACCAGGGAGATGGGAGACCCAGTACTTC | CASSPGRWETQYF